This T cell receptor (beta chain) was identified during a study of control samples from healthy donors and cancer patients. Generated by immunoSEQ multiplex PCR, the TCRdb table keeps only in-frame clones and is missing some. The sample holds about 190,000 clones. The sequence derives from a young woman in good health. Material for sequencing was blood.

The CDR3 protein is CASSYLTGRGADTQYF. Here the CDR3 DNA reads TGTGCCAGCAGTTACTTGACAGGGAGGGGAGCAGATACGCAGTATTTT. The V and J genes are TRBV6-2 or TRBV6-3 and TRBJ2-3; D is perhaps TRBD1 or TRBD2 (7 bases each). This CDR3 comprises 16 residues. Per germline, CDR1 MNHEY and CDR2 SVGEGT. Trimming removed 1 base at V and 4 bases at J, with 15 bases between.